A selection of T cell receptor beta chains follows, all from one sample in a study of T cells in Graves' hyperthyroidism and ophthalmopathy. TCRdb reanalysed the multiplex PCR reads using MiXCR and keeps one entry per CDR3 protein. The table has around 270,000 distinct CDR3 sequences, roughly 20% seen once. The sequenced sample consisted of blood. The receptors stem from a middle-aged man with Graves' ophthalmopathy. Both conserved end residues are part of each CDR3. A D gene is named only where the DNA matches it firmly. Size is stated for part of the rows, as once, few or many counts, or as a class when the clone is expanded.

cdr3_length	d_call	v_call	clone_size	j_call	cdr3_nt	cdr3_aa
13	-	TRBV10-3	many	TRBJ1-1	TGTGCCATCAGTGAGGGCCAACACACTGAAGCTTTCTTT	CAISEGQHTEAFF
14	TRBD1	TRBV5-1	many	TRBJ1-6	TGCGCCAGCAGTTTGGACAGGGGTAATTCACCCCTCCACTTT	CASSLDRGNSPLHF
18	-	TRBV20-1	-	TRBJ2-1	TGCAGTGCTAGAGCCTATCCCCTTACAGGTCCCCAAGGGAATGAGCAGTTCTTC	CSARAYPLTGPQGNEQFF
16	-	TRBV11-2	many	TRBJ2-7	TGTGCCAGCAGCTTAGAGGTCGGCGGGACCTCGCGCGAGCAGTACTTC	CASSLEVGGTSREQYF
15	TRBD1	TRBV7-8	many	TRBJ2-7	TGTGCCAGCAGCCTGACAGGGGAGGTAGCCTACGAGCAGTACTTC	CASSLTGEVAYEQYF
12	-	TRBV20-1	-	TRBJ1-5	TGCAGTGCTAGGGGCCTCAATCAGCCCCAGCATTTT	CSARGLNQPQHF
16	-	TRBV3-1	-	TRBJ2-1	TGTGCCAGCAGCCCCCGAACGGACAGTCGTGGCAATGAGCAGTTCTTC	CASSPRTDSRGNEQFF
14	-	TRBV28	-	TRBJ1-5	TGTGCCAGCAGTGGACAGTATAGCAATCAGCCCCAGCATTTT	CASSGQYSNQPQHF
15	TRBD2	TRBV2	-	TRBJ2-1	TGTGCCAGCAGTTACTCTAGCGGGAGTTCCAATGAGCAGTTCTTC	CASSYSSGSSNEQFF
13	-	TRBV5-6	many	TRBJ2-5	TGTGCCAGCAGCCCGCCAGGGGTGGAGACCCAGTACTTC	CASSPPGVETQYF
11	-	TRBV6-2/TRBV6-3	many	TRBJ1-1	TGTGCCAGCAGTTACGACAGTGAAGCTTTCTTT	CASSYDSEAFF
13	-	TRBV2	many	TRBJ1-1	TGTGCCAGCAATGGGGAGCAGGACACTGAAGCTTTCTTT	CASNGEQDTEAFF
11	-	TRBV16	few	TRBJ2-7	TGTGCCAGCAGCCACGGGAACGAGCAGTACTTC	CASSHGNEQYF
15	TRBD2	TRBV9	-	TRBJ2-3	TGTGCCAGCAGCTCTCTAGCGGAGAGCACAGATACGCAGTATTTT	CASSSLAESTDTQYF
14	TRBD1	TRBV6-1	many	TRBJ2-1	TGTGCCAGCAGTGAGGGACAGGGGGCGGATGAGCAGTTCTTC	CASSEGQGADEQFF
15	-	TRBV6-5	few	TRBJ1-5	TGTGCCAGCAGTTACTCGAGAGGGAGCAATCAGCCCCAGCATTTT	CASSYSRGSNQPQHF
13	-	TRBV3-1	-	TRBJ1-2	TGTGCCAGCAGCCTCAGGGTAGGCTATGGCTACACCTTC	CASSLRVGYGYTF
13	-	TRBV30	few	TRBJ1-1	TGTGCCTGCCCGGACAGCTTGAACACTGAAGCTTTCTTT	CACPDSLNTEAFF
15	-	TRBV7-8	many	TRBJ2-7	TGTGCCAGCAGCTTCCGGGGGGCTACCCCTTACGAGCAGTACTTC	CASSFRGATPYEQYF
17	-	TRBV9	many	TRBJ2-3	TGTGCCAGCAGCGTAGAAGGCCAGACGGGAGTCGGCGATACGCAGTATTTT	CASSVEGQTGVGDTQYF
16	-	TRBV28	few	TRBJ1-4	TGTGCCAGCAGTTCTCCCCTCCAGGGCTATAATGAAAAACTGTTTTTT	CASSSPLQGYNEKLFF
14	-	TRBV2	many	TRBJ1-1	TGTGCCAGCAGTGACTATCTGGGGAACACTGAAGCTTTCTTT	CASSDYLGNTEAFF
15	TRBD2	TRBV12-3/TRBV12-4	-	TRBJ2-3	TGTGCCAGCAGTGGACCAGCGGGAGGGACAGATACGCAGTATTTT	CASSGPAGGTDTQYF
13	TRBD2	TRBV7-9	-	TRBJ2-2	TGTGCCAGCAGCTTAGCGGCGGGGGTGAAGCTGTTTTTT	CASSLAAGVKLFF
12	TRBD2	TRBV2	few	TRBJ2-7	TGTGCCAGCAGTAGCGGGAGTGGCGAGCAGTACTTC	CASSSGSGEQYF
12	-	TRBV11-1	many	TRBJ2-5	TGTGCCAGCAGCCAAGCTCCGGAGACCCAGTACTTC	CASSQAPETQYF
16	-	TRBV30	-	TRBJ2-2	TGTGCCTGGAGTGTTTACCAGGGGCCGAACACCGGGGAGCTGTTTTTT	CAWSVYQGPNTGELFF
18	-	TRBV6-5	few	TRBJ1-6	TGTGCCAGCAGTTACTCGGGGCAGGCACGTTCCTATAATTCACCCCTCCACTTT	CASSYSGQARSYNSPLHF
13	-	TRBV18	many	TRBJ1-1	TGTGCCAGCTCACCATCTCAGGGAACTGAAGCTTTCTTT	CASSPSQGTEAFF
15	TRBD2	TRBV11-2	many	TRBJ2-1	TGTGCCAGCAGCGGGACTAGCGTTTCCTACAATGAGCAGTTCTTC	CASSGTSVSYNEQFF
14	-	TRBV10-3	many	TRBJ2-1	TGTGCCATCAGTGGGGGAGAGAGGGTCGATGAGCAGTTCTTC	CAISGGERVDEQFF
18	-	TRBV5-5	few	TRBJ1-1	TGTGCCAGCAGTCGGCTCTCGGCTAGGGCCACAATGAACACTGAAGCTTTCTTT	CASSRLSARATMNTEAFF
14	-	TRBV6-1	few	TRBJ1-5	TGTGCCAGCAGTGACAGTATGAGCAATCAGCCCCAGCATTTT	CASSDSMSNQPQHF
13	-	TRBV27	few	TRBJ2-5	TGTGCCAGCAGTTTTTATAGGGGAGAGACCCAGTACTTC	CASSFYRGETQYF
13	TRBD2	TRBV28	few	TRBJ2-4	TGTGCCAGCAGTCTCCAGGGACTAGACATTCAGTACTTC	CASSLQGLDIQYF
15	TRBD2	TRBV27	-	TRBJ2-7	TGTGCCAGCAGTTTATATTCCTGGACTAGCTACGAGCAGTACTTC	CASSLYSWTSYEQYF
12	-	TRBV3-1	many	TRBJ1-4	TGTGCCAGCAGCCAAGCGGGCGAAAAACTGTTTTTT	CASSQAGEKLFF
17	TRBD1	TRBV4-1	few	TRBJ2-3	TGCGCCAGCAGCCAAGACGGGACAGGAAAGGGGACAGATACGCAGTATTTT	CASSQDGTGKGTDTQYF
16	TRBD1	TRBV24-1	few	TRBJ2-1	TGTGCCACCAGTGACCCTGGGGGTAGGGGGCCTAGCGAGCAGTTCTTC	CATSDPGGRGPSEQFF
14	TRBD1	TRBV18	many	TRBJ1-1	TGTGCCAGCTCACCGGAGGGACAGGCCCCTGAAGCTTTCTTT	CASSPEGQAPEAFF
17	TRBD2	TRBV5-4	few	TRBJ2-1	TGTGCCAGCAGCTTGGCCAGGGGGACTAGCCTCCACAATGAGCAGTTCTTC	CASSLARGTSLHNEQFF
15	-	TRBV6-1	-	TRBJ2-6	TGTGCCAGCAGTGAACAATCTGCTGGGGCCAACGTCCTGACTTTC	CASSEQSAGANVLTF
12	TRBD1	TRBV20-1	-	TRBJ1-1	TGCAGCGCCAGGGGGAAGAACACTGAAGCTTTCTTT	CSARGKNTEAFF
15	TRBD1	TRBV7-8	few	TRBJ2-5	TGTGCCAGCAGCTCCCCGACAGGGACCAAAGAGACCCAGTACTTC	CASSSPTGTKETQYF
14	-	TRBV10-3	-	TRBJ1-1	TGTGCCATCAGTGTTCACGATTTGAACACTGAAGCTTTCTTT	CAISVHDLNTEAFF
16	TRBD2	TRBV11-2	-	TRBJ2-5	TGTGCCAGCAGTGCCCCGGGACTAGCGGGATGGGAGACCCAGTACTTC	CASSAPGLAGWETQYF
17	TRBD2	TRBV3-1	many	TRBJ2-2	TGTGCCAGCAGCAGGACTAGCGGGAGTACGGGCACCGGGGAGCTGTTTTTT	CASSRTSGSTGTGELFF
13	-	TRBV20-1	few	TRBJ1-1	TGCAGTGCTAGAGTCCCCATGAACACTGAAGCTTTCTTT	CSARVPMNTEAFF